This T cell receptor beta chain emerged from a study of neurological immune-mediated disorders. The V segment lost 4 bases and the J segment 10 bases; nucleotides outside the gene matches: 11. The CDR3 spans 15 residues. CDR1 and CDR2 from the germline V gene are MNHNS and SASEGT. TCRdb fed the 5' RACE reads into MiXCR, producing one record per CDR3 protein. The sample consists of 46,000 or so distinct CDR3 sequences, 10% to 13% of them appearing once. The genes are TRBV6-1 and TRBJ2-1; 9 bases align to TRBD1. The sample comprised PBMCs. The receptor was isolated from a woman aged 40 to 49 with HTLV-1-associated myelopathy (HAM/TSP). DNA of the CDR3: TGTGCCAGCAGTGCCCGCCGACAGGGGGGACACGAGCAGTTCTTC. Amino acid sequence: CASSARRQGGHEQFF.